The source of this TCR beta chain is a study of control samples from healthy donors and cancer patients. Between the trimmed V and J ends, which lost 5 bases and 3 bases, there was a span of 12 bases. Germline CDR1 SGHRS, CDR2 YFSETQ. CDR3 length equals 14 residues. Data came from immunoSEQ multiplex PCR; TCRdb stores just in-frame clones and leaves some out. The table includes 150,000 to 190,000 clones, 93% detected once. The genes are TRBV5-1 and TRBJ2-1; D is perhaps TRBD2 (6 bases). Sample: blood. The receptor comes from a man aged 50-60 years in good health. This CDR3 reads CASRTGVNYNEQFF. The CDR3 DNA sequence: TGCGCCAGCAGGACGGGAGTAAACTACAATGAGCAGTTCTTC. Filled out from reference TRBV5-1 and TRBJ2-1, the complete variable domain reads KAGVTQTPRYLIKTRGQQVTLSCSPISGHRSVSWYQQTPGQGLQFLFEYFSETQRNKGNFPGRFSGRQFSNSRSEMNVSTLELGDSALYLCASRTGVNYNEQFFGPGTRLTVL.